This T cell receptor (beta chain) derives from a study of shared clonotypes between healthy human individuals. To note about this clone: The target antigen is unknown.

Adult donors, all healthy and HIV-negative, had no recent acute infections or vaccinations. The split of CD4+ cells yielded CD45RA+ naive and CD45RA-negative memory subsets. In the original workflow: From ImmunoSEQ came sequences covering only the junction and carrying no quality scores, so filtering differed. The assay was immunoSEQ multiplex PCR, and TCRdb's table has in-frame clones only and misses some. V, J and clone size derive from that table, while D and trimming were established from the DNA sequence. In the table there are fewer than 1.6 million clones, roughly 98.5% of which are singletons. This CDR3 has 12 amino acids. Trimming at V came to 6 bases and at J to 3 bases, leaving 1 base not matched to a gene. Germline-derived CDR1 and CDR2 are LNHDA and SQIVND (reference sequence). Findings and caveats of the study: Larger estimated richness was generally recorded for naive subsets relative to memory subsets.

This TCR was sampled from a young man in good health. The J gene is TRBJ1-2, the V gene TRBV19; 7 positions match TRBD1. The sample comprised naive CD4+ T cells sorted from blood. The subset is: CD45RA+ positively selected. This CDR3 reads CASSGQDYGYTF. The CDR3 bases are TGTGCCAGTAGCGGACAGGACTATGGCTACACCTTC.